This T cell receptor beta chain originates from a study of blood T cell repertoires in COVID-19. At the level of the study: The United States, Italy and Spain were the sources of the acute and convalescent COVID-19 samples.

Profiled with immunoSEQ multiplex PCR; TCRdb holds only in-frame clones, not every one. Of fewer than 350,000 clones listed, around 88% were seen once; the top ten hold 6% to 7%. Participants reported their clinical history, and cohort assignment relied on those reports. Sequences were obtained from PBMCs or T cells enriched from blood (not recorded which). This TCR was recovered from a woman aged 40-49 years who had recovered from COVID-19.

CDR3 sequence (DNA): TGTGCCAGCAGTTACTTTAGCGAGGGTGAGCAGTTCTTC. Amino acids: CASSYFSEGEQFF. V usage is TRBV6-2 or TRBV6-3 and J usage is TRBJ2-1, with a tentative D call TRBD2 (5 bases). The germline V gene has CDR1 MNHEY and CDR2 SVGEGT. V was shortened by 1 base and J by 9 bases, with 10 bases between the two germline ends. The CDR3 spans 13 residues.